These 4 T cell receptor beta chains originate from one sample sequenced in a study of T cells in Graves' hyperthyroidism and ophthalmopathy. Template material for amplifying TCR beta CDR3 regions consisted of RNA transcripts. First-round RT-PCR targeting the TCR CDR3 was performed with the HTBI primer set. TCRdb independently ran MiXCR on the multiplex PCR reads; one entry per CDR3 protein. Here the sample spans hundreds of thousands of distinct CDR3 sequences, 46% being singletons. The source material was peripheral blood or thyroid tissue (not recorded which). These receptors were collected from a young woman with Graves' hyperthyroidism.

This clonotype was observed at least ten times. The chain is built from TRBV7-2 and TRBJ1-3; D gene ambiguous. CDR3 length: 14 residues. V was cut by 5 bases and J by 4 bases, with 12 bases left in between. Germline lookup yields CDR1 SGHTA and CDR2 FQGNSA. DNA of the CDR3: TGTGCCAGCAGCCGCACAGTATCAGGAAACACCATATATTTT. Protein product: CASSRTVSGNTIYF.

The chain employs TRBV2 and TRBJ1-5, with D possibly TRBD1 on 6 matching bases. Trimming stripped 5 bases from V and 6 bases from J, with 14 bases between. Germline assignment: CDR1 SNHLY and CDR2 FYNNEI. The CDR3 length is 14 residues. Written as DNA, the CDR3 is TGTGCCAGCAGTTCCTCAGGGGAAGGTCAGCCCCAGCATTTT. It translates to CASSSSGEGQPQHF.

This chain joins TRBV20-1 and TRBJ1-5, with TRBD1 matching 9 bases. The CDR3 length is 14 residues. Per the germline V gene, CDR1 is DFQATT and CDR2 is SNEGSKA (reference sequence). V trimming: 3 bases; J trimming: 7 bases; junction bases outside the gene matches: 7. The CDR3 coding sequence is TGCAGTGCTAGCTCGGGGACAGGGTGGCAGCCCCAGCATTTT. It yields the protein CSASSGTGWQPQHF.

The V gene is TRBV20-1, the J gene TRBJ1-2; tentatively, D is TRBD1 (5 bases). The germline V and J ends were trimmed by 1 base and 8 bases, with 17 bases remaining between them. This CDR3 spans 14 amino acids. Germline V gives CDR1 DFQATT, CDR2 SNEGSKA (reference sequence). CDR3 sequence (DNA): TGCAGTGCTAGAGCCCCGACAGCGCCGGCAGGCTACACCTTC. Its protein product is CSARAPTAPAGYTF.